The 27 T cell receptor beta chains below were found in one sample sequenced in a study of technical replicates of blood from several donors. The protocol was immunoSEQ multiplex PCR, while the TCRdb copy is restricted to in-frame clones and leaves out a portion. The data show roughly 90,000 clones, about 95% seen once. The sequenced material came from T cells isolated from PBMCs. All receptors come from a human donor in good health.

This chain connects TRBV15 to TRBJ2-6, with D possibly TRBD1 on 6 matching bases. The CDR3 loop spans 15 amino acids. V was cut by 5 bases and J by 4 bases, with 12 bases left in between. The germline gives CDR1 LNHNV, CDR2 YYDKDF (reference sequence). The CDR3 protein is CATSLTGLGANVLTF. In nucleotides, the CDR3 is TGTGCCACCAGCCTAACAGGGTTAGGGGCCAACGTCCTGACTTTC.

This sequence joins TRBV10-3 and TRBJ1-1; 7 nucleotides line up with TRBD1. The CDR3 consists of 14 residues. Unmatched junction bases numbered 5, after V lost 6 bases and J lost 1 base. Germline V gene lookup returns CDR1 ENHRY and CDR2 SYGVKD. As DNA, the CDR3 is TGTGCCATCAGAACCGGGACAGAGAACACTGAAGCTTTCTTT. Protein sequence: CAIRTGTENTEAFF.

V is TRBV7-6 and J is TRBJ2-5; 12 bases fit TRBD2. V gave up 6 bases and J gave up 3 bases; unmatched junction bases: 5. The CDR3 covers 15 residues. The V gene's germline CDR1 is SGHVS and CDR2 FNYEAQ. CDR3 loop: CASSRRLAGEETQYF. The DNA of the CDR3 is TGTGCCAGCAGTCGACGACTAGCGGGAGAAGAGACCCAGTACTTC.

The V and J genes are TRBV9 and TRBJ2-3; D is undetermined. Germline-derived CDR1 and CDR2 are SGDLS and YYNGEE. Deletions cut 7 bases from V and 0 bases from J, with 9 bases between. This CDR3 region has 13 residues. CDR3 region: CASALLSTDTQYF. CDR3 nucleotides: TGTGCCAGCGCCCTACTTAGCACAGATACGCAGTATTTT.

This chain connects TRBV19 to TRBJ2-3; 7 bases line up with TRBD2. Germline lookup yields CDR1 LNHDA and CDR2 SQIVND (reference sequence). This CDR3 spans 18 amino acids. V lost 5 bases and J lost 0; bases outside the gene matches: 14. CDR3 sequence reads: CASSSVLGLTYSTDTQYF. In DNA form, the CDR3 reads TGTGCCAGTAGTTCCGTGCTGGGACTAACCTATAGCACAGATACGCAGTATTTT.

J is TRBJ2-6 and V is TRBV27, with D perhaps matching TRBD1 (7 bases). Germline CDR1 is MNHEY and CDR2 is SMNVEV (reference sequence). CDR3 length equals 18 residues. V was trimmed by 1 base and J by 1 base, leaving 14 bases between them. The CDR3: CASSLWRGQVSGANVLTF. CDR3 coding DNA: TGTGCCAGCAGTTTATGGAGGGGGCAGGTTTCTGGGGCCAACGTCCTGACTTTC.

The V gene is TRBV6-5, the J gene TRBJ1-5; a possible D gene is TRBD1 (5 bases). Germline-derived CDR1 and CDR2 are MNHEY and SVGAGI. The CDR3 has 14 residues. V lost 1 base and J lost 5, with 9 bases in between. This CDR3 is CASSYLGGDQPQHF. DNA for the CDR3: TGTGCCAGCAGTTACTTGGGGGGGGATCAGCCCCAGCATTTT.

The chain employs TRBV7-2 and TRBJ2-6; D ambiguous. The germline gives CDR1 SGHTA, CDR2 FQGNSA. Trimming cost V 3 bases and J 1 base, with 7 bases left between them. The CDR3 spans 15 residues. The CDR3 reads CASSFPSSGANVLTF. DNA of the CDR3: TGTGCCAGCAGCTTCCCGTCTTCTGGGGCCAACGTCCTGACTTTC. Supplemented by reference TRBV7-2 and TRBJ2-6, the full variable domain reads GAGVSQSPSNKVTEKGKDVELRCDPISGHTALYWYRQSLGQGLEFLIYFQGNSAPDKSGLPSDRFSAERTGGSVSTLTIQRTQQEDSAVYLCASSFPSSGANVLTFGAGSRLTVL.

This clone came up once. V usage is TRBV18 and J usage is TRBJ2-2; 10 bases align to TRBD2. J was trimmed by 5 bases and V by 2 bases; bases with no gene match: 11. Germline loops: CDR1 KGHSH, CDR2 LQKENI. This CDR3 is 18 amino acids long. CDR3 region: CASSPRASGRSWTGELFF. CDR3 nucleotide sequence: TGTGCCAGCTCACCAAGGGCTAGCGGGAGATCTTGGACCGGGGAGCTGTTTTTT.

The V gene is TRBV7-9, the J gene TRBJ2-7; 10 bases line up with TRBD2. V trimming: 1 base; J trimming: 2 bases; junction bases outside the gene matches: 2. Per the germline V gene, CDR1 is SEHNR and CDR2 is FQNEAQ (reference sequence). This CDR3 comprises 15 residues. The CDR3 reads CASSLVAGGTYEQYF. Here the CDR3 DNA reads TGTGCCAGCAGCTTAGTAGCGGGAGGTACCTACGAGCAGTACTTC.

This sequence joins TRBV13 and TRBJ2-3; unclear D gene. This CDR3 has 11 residues. With 4 bases removed from V and 4 bases from J, the gap between germline ends came to 3 bases. Per the germline V gene, CDR1 is PRHDT and CDR2 is FYEKMQ (reference sequence). This CDR3 is CASSSSDTQYF. In nucleotides, the CDR3 is TGTGCCAGCAGCTCATCAGATACGCAGTATTTT.

This clone was detected once. The chain joins TRBV27 to TRBJ1-2; D not certain. Trimming removed 7 bases from V and 8 bases from J, with 14 bases in between. The CDR3 is made up of 12 amino acids. CDR1 and CDR2 (germline): MNHEY, SMNVEV (reference sequence). The CDR3, as DNA: TGTGCCAGCATCGGGTCCGGAGGGGGCTACACCTTC. Residues: CASIGSGGGYTF.

V usage is TRBV28 and J usage is TRBJ2-2; possibly TRBD1 for D (6 bases). Trimming took 6 bases from V and 1 from J, leaving 18 bases between them. CDR3 length equals 17 residues. CDR1 is MDHEN and CDR2 is SYDVKM in the germline V gene. The CDR3 nucleotides are TGTGCCAGCAGGGATTTACAGGGAGCAGTGAACACCGGGGAGCTGTTTTTT. Protein: CASRDLQGAVNTGELFF.

The chain couples TRBV19 to TRBJ2-1, with D maybe TRBD1 (5 bases). V was pared by 6 bases and J by 4 bases, with 19 bases between. The CDR3 covers 16 residues. Per germline, CDR1 LNHDA and CDR2 SQIVND (reference sequence). The DNA for the CDR3 is TGTGCCAGTAGCACAGGACCCCAGAGTCCTTACAATGAGCAGTTCTTC. Its protein product is CASSTGPQSPYNEQFF.

This clone was seen just once. The chain employs TRBV7-2 and TRBJ2-1, with unresolved D. CDR3 length equals 18 residues. Germline CDR1 and CDR2: SGHTA and FQGNSA. V was trimmed by 2 bases and J by 4 bases, leaving 21 bases between them. The DNA for the CDR3 is TGTGCCAGCAGCTTATCAATTAGTGCCCTCCAATTATACAATGAGCAGTTCTTC. Translation gives CASSLSISALQLYNEQFF.

The chain uses TRBV5-4 and TRBJ2-2; TRBD2 matches at 7 bases. Trimming cost V 6 bases and J 5 bases; bases outside gene matches: 7. The CDR3 loop spans 14 amino acids. Germline V gene lookup returns CDR1 SGHNT and CDR2 YYREEE (reference sequence). The CDR3 coding sequence is TGTGCCAGCACCACTGAGGGAGGGACCGGGGAGCTGTTTTTT. Translated: CASTTEGGTGELFF.

The chain uses TRBV19 and TRBJ1-5; D perhaps matches TRBD1 (6 bases). Trimming stripped 2 bases from V and 5 bases from J, with 10 bases between. Germline CDR1 LNHDA, CDR2 SQIVND (reference sequence). The CDR3 has 14 amino acids. The CDR3 coding sequence is TGTGCCAGTAGTATATCGGCAGGGGATCAGCCCCAGCATTTT. It encodes CASSISAGDQPQHF.

In its sample, this clone was seen once. V usage is TRBV19 and J usage is TRBJ1-5, with D maybe TRBD1 (5 bases). V shed 5 bases and J shed 5 bases, with 10 bases lying between them. Germline CDR1 LNHDA, CDR2 SQIVND (reference sequence). CDR3 length: 13 residues. CDR3 residues: CASSPGPYQPQHF. CDR3 DNA sequence: TGTGCCAGTAGTCCAGGGCCTTATCAGCCCCAGCATTTT. Full variable domain (rest looked up from reference TRBV19 and TRBJ1-5): DGGITQSPKYLFRKEGQNVTLSCEQNLNHDAMYWYRQDPGQGLRLIYYSQIVNDFQKGDIAEGYSVSREKKESFPLTVTSAQKNPTAFYLCASSPGPYQPQHFGDGTRLSIL.

This rearrangement joins TRBV7-2 to TRBJ2-4, with D uncertain. Germline V gene data show CDR1 as SGHTA and CDR2 as FQGNSA. The CDR3 runs to 16 residues. Deletions cut 4 bases from V and 0 bases from J, with 13 bases between. CDR3 protein: CASSSTEILAKNIQYF. The CDR3 DNA follows: TGTGCCAGCAGCTCCACAGAAATTCTAGCCAAAAACATTCAGTACTTC.

The chain links TRBV5-1 to TRBJ1-2; TRBD1 matches at 7 bases. Trimming removed 0 bases from V and 4 bases from J; junction bases left unmatched: 9. CDR1 and CDR2 (germline): SGHRS, YFSETQ. This CDR3 spans 16 amino acids. The chain's CDR3 is CASSLVGLDRAYGYTF. Written as DNA, the CDR3 is TGCGCCAGCAGCTTGGTGGGGCTAGACAGGGCCTATGGCTACACCTTC.

This chain links TRBV5-6 with TRBJ2-5; TRBD2 aligns across 13 bases. J gave up 2 bases and V 0 bases, and 4 bases lay outside the gene matches. The CDR3 has 17 amino acids. Per germline, CDR1 SGHDT and CDR2 YYEEEE. The DNA of the CDR3 is TGTGCCAGCAGCTTGGAGGGGACTAGCGGGACGCAAGAGACCCAGTACTTC. Translating gives CASSLEGTSGTQETQYF.

V and J are TRBV4-1 and TRBJ2-7, with D possibly matching TRBD1 (6 bases). The V and J ends lost 1 base and 0 bases respectively, with 16 bases between them. The germline gives CDR1 MGHRA, CDR2 YSYEKL. CDR3 size: 17 residues. The CDR3 loop reads CASSQAGGQGFSYEQYF. The CDR3 DNA follows: TGCGCCAGCAGCCAAGCTGGTGGGCAGGGGTTCTCCTACGAGCAGTACTTC.

This clone was seen only once. V is TRBV9 and J is TRBJ2-7, with D possibly TRBD2 on 5 matching bases. Trimming removed 0 bases at V and 4 bases at J, with 11 bases between. The germline V gene encodes CDR1 SGDLS and CDR2 YYNGEE. This CDR3 is built from 14 residues. CDR3 sequence: CASSVGDGSYEQYF. DNA of the CDR3: TGTGCCAGCAGCGTAGGGGATGGGAGTTACGAGCAGTACTTC.

V usage is TRBV4-1 and J usage is TRBJ2-1; D is uncertain. V lost 0 bases and J lost 0, with 9 bases in between. There are 16 residues in the CDR3. CDR1 is MGHRA, CDR2 YSYEKL, per germline. The CDR3 region has the DNA TGCGCCAGCAGCCAAGAGGCAACCCTCTCCTACAATGAGCAGTTCTTC. Its translation: CASSQEATLSYNEQFF.

The rearrangement joins TRBV21-1 to TRBJ1-5; the D call of TRBD1 is as the table states it, not checked on the DNA. TRBV21-1 is annotated as a pseudogene. This CDR3 is 14 amino acids long. The CDR3 DNA is TGTGCCAGCCTGAAAGATCAGGCAGAGCAGCCCCAGCATTTT. Its translation: CASLKDQAEQPQHF.

This chain joins TRBV2 and TRBJ2-1; no reliable D call. The CDR3 spans 14 residues. CDR1 and CDR2 from the germline V gene are SNHLY and FYNNEI. Trimming cost V 7 bases and J 0 bases, with 10 bases left between them. The CDR3 spells CASTKWSSYNEQFF. The CDR3 DNA reads TGTGCCAGCACTAAATGGAGCTCCTACAATGAGCAGTTCTTC.

The chain recombines TRBV7-2 with TRBJ2-1; D unresolved. V was trimmed by 2 bases and J by 8 bases, leaving 10 bases between them. This CDR3 has 13 amino acids. Per the germline V gene, CDR1 is SGHTA and CDR2 is FQGNSA. For the CDR3, the DNA is TGTGCCAGCAGCTTATGGGCTCTCGATGAGCAGTTCTTC. Translating it yields CASSLWALDEQFF. The full variable domain, its missing parts supplied by reference TRBV7-2 and TRBJ2-1, is GAGVSQSPSNKVTEKGKDVELRCDPISGHTALYWYRQSLGQGLEFLIYFQGNSAPDKSGLPSDRFSAERTGGSVSTLTIQRTQQEDSAVYLCASSLWALDEQFFGPGTRLTVL.